Presented here are 15 T cell receptor beta chains from one specimen sequenced in a study of blood T cell repertoires in COVID-19. Data came from immunoSEQ multiplex PCR; TCRdb stores just in-frame clones and leaves some out. The repertoire holds 80,000 to 130,000 clones, 65% to 90% seen once, with less than 3.5% in the top ten. Sequenced: PBMCs or T cells enriched from blood (not recorded which). These receptors came from a woman in her 50s who had recovered from COVID-19.

This rearrangement joins TRBV28 to TRBJ1-2; no clear D gene. The germline V gene encodes CDR1 MDHEN and CDR2 SYDVKM. Trimming took 6 bases from V and 3 from J, leaving 14 bases between them. The CDR3 is 14 residues long. The chain's CDR3 is CASRPFRRDYGYTF. CDR3 DNA sequence: TGTGCCAGCAGACCTTTCCGACGGGACTATGGCTACACCTTC.

V is TRBV18 and J is TRBJ2-7; D is ambiguous. The germline gives CDR1 KGHSH, CDR2 LQKENI. The V end lost 4 bases, the J end lost 2 bases, and 6 bases lay between the germline ends. The CDR3 is 12 amino acids. The CDR3 nucleotides are TGTGCCAGCTCACGCCGGGCCTACGAGCAGTACTTC. It translates to CASSRRAYEQYF.

This clone was seen only a few times. The chain is built from TRBV6-5 and TRBJ1-2; a possible D gene is TRBD1 (6 bases). CDR1 and CDR2 (germline): MNHEY, SVGAGI. V was clipped by 6 bases and J by 8 bases, with 13 bases between them. The CDR3 sequence is 12 residues long. The CDR3 loop is CASRHRVDGYTF. The CDR3 nucleotides read TGTGCCAGCAGGCACAGGGTTGACGGCTACACCTTC.

This clone has just one count. The V and J genes are TRBV24-1 and TRBJ2-5, with 8 bases identical to TRBD1. Per germline, CDR1 KGHDR and CDR2 SFDVKD. Unmatched junction bases numbered 3, after V lost 3 bases and J lost 1 base. CDR3 length: 15 residues. The CDR3 sequence: CATSDRTGGQETQYF. CDR3 bases: TGTGCCACCAGTGATCGAACAGGGGGCCAAGAGACCCAGTACTTC.

The chain employs TRBV27 and TRBJ2-6; TRBD1 might be the D (5 bases). The V gene lost 6 bases and the J gene lost 0 bases, with 12 bases spanning the gap. Germline loops: CDR1 MNHEY, CDR2 SMNVEV (reference sequence). The CDR3 sequence is 16 residues long. The CDR3 DNA reads as TGTGCCAGCAGAAGAACAGGAAACTCTGGGGCCAACGTCCTGACTTTC. Translation: CASRRTGNSGANVLTF.

The gene calls are TRBV5-1 and TRBJ2-7; 7 bases match TRBD1. This CDR3 contains 14 residues. CDR1 SGHRS and CDR2 YFSETQ come from the germline V gene. V lost 4 bases, J lost 2 bases, and 6 bases stayed unmatched. The CDR3 DNA reads as TGCGCCAGCAGCCCCCGGGACAGTGCCTACGAGCAGTACTTC. This codes for CASSPRDSAYEQYF.

The chain carries TRBV9 and TRBJ1-2; weak D call: TRBD1 (5 bases). Germline V CDR1 and CDR2: SGDLS, YYNGEE. V was pared by 4 bases and J by 4 bases, with 17 bases between. The CDR3 has 15 residues. This CDR3 is CASSTAGGWFYGYTF. The CDR3 DNA reads as TGTGCCAGCAGCACAGCCGGGGGTTGGTTCTATGGCTACACCTTC.

This clone has more than one count but fewer than ten. V is TRBV3-1 (or the pseudogene TRBV3-2) and J is TRBJ1-5; possible D gene TRBD1, 5 bases. The CDR3 runs to 16 residues. The V end lost 1 base, the J end lost 1 base, and 11 bases lay between the germline ends. Germline lookup yields CDR1 LGHDT and CDR2 YNNKEL (reference sequence). The CDR3 bases are TGTGCCAGCAGCCAAGCGGGGGGGTCAAGCAATCAGCCCCAGCATTTT. This codes for CASSQAGGSSNQPQHF.

This clone was observed a single time. The rearrangement joins TRBV28 to TRBJ2-4; D is unresolved. The CDR3 has 15 residues. The V end was cut by 4 bases, the J end by 0 bases, with 10 bases between. The germline gives CDR1 MDHEN, CDR2 SYDVKM. The CDR3 sequence is CASSSDRLAKNIQYF. In DNA form, the CDR3 reads TGTGCCAGCAGTTCTGACCGACTAGCCAAAAACATTCAGTACTTC.

This clone was counted once. The CDR3 DNA follows: TGTGCCAGCAGCTCGCGGGGGCGCAACACAGATACGCAGTATTTT. Residues: CASSSRGRNTDTQYF. The V call is TRBV7-8, the J call TRBJ2-3, with D perhaps matching TRBD2 (7 bases). Germline V CDR1 and CDR2: SGHVS, FQNEAQ. V gave up 4 bases and J gave up 2 bases, with 13 bases separating them. CDR3 size: 15 residues.

This clone was observed once. The chain combines TRBV19 with TRBJ1-2; D not certain. CDR1 is LNHDA and CDR2 is SQIVND in the germline V gene (reference sequence). CDR3 length: 14 residues. V was trimmed by 7 bases and J by 2 bases, leaving 14 bases between them. CDR3 nucleotide sequence: TGTGCCAGTACAACCCCAGGACTAAACTATGGCTACACCTTC. Protein sequence: CASTTPGLNYGYTF.

This chain joins TRBV5-6 and TRBJ2-5; D ambiguous. Germline CDR1 and CDR2: SGHDT and YYEEEE. The germline V and J ends were trimmed by 0 bases and 2 bases, with 8 bases remaining between them. CDR3 length: 14 amino acids. The CDR3 here is CASSLGAEQETQYF. The CDR3 DNA reads as TGTGCCAGCAGCTTGGGGGCCGAGCAAGAGACCCAGTACTTC.

The chain joins TRBV6-5 to TRBJ1-1, with no clear D. Per the germline V gene, CDR1 is MNHEY and CDR2 is SVGAGI. The CDR3 is 13 amino acids. V lost 11 bases and J 5 bases, leaving 18 bases between the germline ends. The CDR3 is CAAQWAIGTEAFF. The CDR3, as DNA: TGTGCCGCACAATGGGCTATTGGGACTGAAGCTTTCTTT.

This clone was seen a few times. Different DNA sequences within this sample yield the same CDR3. This rearrangement joins TRBV27 to TRBJ1-1; no reliable D call. V was cut by 6 bases and J by 1 base, with 9 bases left in between. Germline CDR1 is MNHEY and CDR2 is SMNVEV (reference sequence). There are 13 residues in the CDR3. CDR3 sequence (DNA): TGTGCCAGCAGCCTTACAGAGAACACTGAAGCTTTCTTT. Translated, it gives CASSLTENTEAFF.

This chain joins TRBV5-6 and TRBJ2-1; 7 nucleotides agree with TRBD2. CDR1 is SGHDT and CDR2 is YYEEEE in the germline V gene. The CDR3 loop spans 15 amino acids. Germline trimming cut 4 bases from V and 3 bases from J; bases unmatched to any gene: 7. The CDR3, as DNA: TGTGCCAGCAGCCCGGGGGGAAAATACTACAATGAGCAGTTCTTC. As protein: CASSPGGKYYNEQFF.